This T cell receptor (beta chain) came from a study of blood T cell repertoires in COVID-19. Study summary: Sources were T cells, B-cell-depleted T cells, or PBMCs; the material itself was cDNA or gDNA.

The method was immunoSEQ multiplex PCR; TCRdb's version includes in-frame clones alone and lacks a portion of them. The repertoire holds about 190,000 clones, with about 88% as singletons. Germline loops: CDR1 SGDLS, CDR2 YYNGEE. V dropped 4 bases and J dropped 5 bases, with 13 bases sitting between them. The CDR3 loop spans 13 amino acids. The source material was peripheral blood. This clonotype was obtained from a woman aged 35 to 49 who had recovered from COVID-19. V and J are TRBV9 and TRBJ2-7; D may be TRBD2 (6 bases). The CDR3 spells CASSSRGFDEQYF. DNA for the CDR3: TGTGCCAGCAGCTCCCGGGGGTTCGACGAGCAGTACTTC.